A selection of T cell receptor beta chains follows, all from one sample in a study of T cell responses to AZD1222 COVID-19 vaccine. The protocol was immunoSEQ multiplex PCR, while the TCRdb copy is restricted to in-frame clones and leaves out a portion. The sample lists about 97,000 clones; around 89% were seen once. The sample here was peripheral blood, taken on day 0 of AZD1222 vaccination. Source of these receptors: an adult in good health. The CDR3 runs from the conserved cysteine through the conserved F or W. The D gene is left open where the match is weak. Rows give clone size only sometimes, using once, few, many, or a class for an expanded clone.

>.|TRBV5-1|.|TRBJ1-1
TGCGCCAGCAGCTTGGGGGCAGGCATGAACACTGAAGCTTTCTTT
CASSLGAGMNTEAFF
>.|TRBV7-2|.|TRBJ2-1
TGTGCCAGCAGCTTTAGTCGTAGCTACAATGAGCAGTTCTTC
CASSFSRSYNEQFF
>.|TRBV2|.|TRBJ1-3
TGTGCCAGCAGTATTAATGGTAACACCATATATTTT
CASSINGNTIYF
>.|TRBV2|.|TRBJ1-4
TGTGCCAGCAGTGAGATCCCTAGCCAGGGGCCAGAAAAACTGTTTTTT
CASSEIPSQGPEKLFF
>.|TRBV20-1|.|TRBJ2-5
TGCAGTGCTAGTATAGTGTCGACCCAGTACTTC
CSASIVSTQYF
>.|TRBV11-2|.|TRBJ2-3
TGTGCCAGCAGATTAGAGGGCGATACGCAGTATTTT
CASRLEGDTQYF
>.|TRBV11-2|TRBD1|TRBJ2-1
TGTGCCAGCAGCCCCGGGACAGGTTCCTACAATGAGCAGTTCTTC
CASSPGTGSYNEQFF
>.|TRBV5-1|TRBD2|TRBJ2-1
TGCGCCAGCAGCCTTATTCCCGGGACTAGCGGCTACAATGAGCAGTTCTTC
CASSLIPGTSGYNEQFF
>.|TRBV3-1/TRBV3-2|TRBD1|TRBJ1-5
TGTGCCAGCAGCCAAGATGGGACAGTCCCCAATCAGCCCCAGCATTTT
CASSQDGTVPNQPQHF
>.|TRBV21-1|.|TRBJ1-4
TGTGCCAGCAGCAAATGCTCCAGGGGGCCTGAAAAACTGTTTTTT
CASSKCSRGPEKLFF
>few|TRBV15|.|TRBJ2-5
TGTGCCACCAGCAGAGATCTCGCTAGGGCTGGCAGGCGGGAGACCCAGTACTTC
CATSRDLARAGRRETQYF
>.|TRBV7-2|TRBD1|TRBJ1-4
TGTGCCAGCAGCTTAGTGGGACAGGGGGTTGAAAAACTGTTTTTT
CASSLVGQGVEKLFF
>.|TRBV7-8|.|TRBJ1-1
TGTGCCAGCAGCTTATGGGAAGGGGTTGACACTGAAGCTTTCTTT
CASSLWEGVDTEAFF
>.|TRBV9|.|TRBJ2-1
TGTGCCAGCAGCGTAGCTACGGACGCCAGGCGGGACGAGCAGTTCTTC
CASSVATDARRDEQFF
>.|TRBV28|.|TRBJ1-5
TGTGCCAGCAGTCAGATGGACGGCGGTTATAGCAATCAGCCCCAGCATTTT
CASSQMDGGYSNQPQHF
>.|TRBV5-6|TRBD2|TRBJ2-3
TGTGCCAGCAGCCCCCGGGGGGGCGGGGATACGCAGTATTTT
CASSPRGGGDTQYF
>.|TRBV29-1|.|TRBJ1-2
TGCAGCGTTGGCAGGGGCGTAGATGGCTACACCTTC
CSVGRGVDGYTF
>.|TRBV5-6|.|TRBJ1-5
TGTGCCAGCAGCTCGGGTGGACAGTATAGCAATCAGCCCCAGCATTTT
CASSSGGQYSNQPQHF
>.|TRBV2|.|TRBJ1-4
TGTGCCAGCAGCTCCGGGCAGAGGAATGAAAAACTGTTTTTT
CASSSGQRNEKLFF
>.|TRBV7-9|.|TRBJ1-2
TGTGCCAGCAGCCAGGACGTACCCCAACAGTATGGCTACACCTTC
CASSQDVPQQYGYTF
>.|TRBV28|.|TRBJ1-2
TGTGCCAGTGGGTATTCGGATGGCTACACCTTC
CASGYSDGYTF
>once|TRBV12-2|.|TRBJ1-3
.
CASRLFNDRVGSGNTIYF
>.|TRBV9|.|TRBJ1-5
TGTGCCAGCAGCGTACTCGGGGGGCCCCAGCATTTT
CASSVLGGPQHF
>.|TRBV7-2|.|TRBJ2-4
TGTGCCAGCAGCTTAGCGCCGTTAGTGGGAAACATTCAGTACTTC
CASSLAPLVGNIQYF
>.|TRBV5-4|.|TRBJ1-2
TGTGCCAGCAGCTTGGCCTCGGGGACAAATATTTATGGCTACACCTTC
CASSLASGTNIYGYTF
>.|TRBV15|.|TRBJ2-2
TGTGCCACCAAGCCGGGGGAGCCCGGGGAGCTGTTTTTT
CATKPGEPGELFF
>.|TRBV6-1|TRBD1|TRBJ1-5
TGTGCCAGCAGTGGAAGGACAGGGGGGACTAATCAGCCCCAGCATTTT
CASSGRTGGTNQPQHF
>few|TRBV24-1|.|TRBJ2-7
TGTGCCACCAGTGAGGGGCCCGCACAGGCCTACGAGCAGTACTTC
CATSEGPAQAYEQYF
>.|TRBV4-1|TRBD2|TRBJ2-3
TGCGCCAGCAGCCTAGCGGGGGCTGTCACAGATACGCAGTATTTT
CASSLAGAVTDTQYF
>.|TRBV9|TRBD1|TRBJ2-3
TGTGCCAGCAGCGCCACCGGGACAGACACAGATACGCAGTATTTT
CASSATGTDTDTQYF
>.|TRBV7-9|.|TRBJ1-6
TGTGCCAGCAGCTCCCGGGACGGTTATAATTCACCCCTCCACTTT
CASSSRDGYNSPLHF
>.|TRBV11-2|.|TRBJ1-5
TGTGCCAGCAGCATAGGAAGCAATCAGCCCCAGCATTTT
CASSIGSNQPQHF
>.|TRBV5-1|.|TRBJ2-7
TGCGCCAGCACCAGCCGAGGGTCCTACGAGCAGTACTTC
CASTSRGSYEQYF
>.|TRBV29-1|TRBD1|TRBJ1-2
TGCAGCGCCCCCGGACAGGGGGCAGCTATGAACTTC
CSAPGQGAAMNF
>.|TRBV6-2/TRBV6-3|.|TRBJ2-2
TGTGCCAGCAGTTACTCGATCCCCAACACCGGGGAGCTGTTTTTT
CASSYSIPNTGELFF
>.|TRBV7-2|TRBD1|TRBJ1-2
TGTGCCAGCAGCTTTAGGGGGACAGCCCCTCAATATGGCTACACCTTC
CASSFRGTAPQYGYTF